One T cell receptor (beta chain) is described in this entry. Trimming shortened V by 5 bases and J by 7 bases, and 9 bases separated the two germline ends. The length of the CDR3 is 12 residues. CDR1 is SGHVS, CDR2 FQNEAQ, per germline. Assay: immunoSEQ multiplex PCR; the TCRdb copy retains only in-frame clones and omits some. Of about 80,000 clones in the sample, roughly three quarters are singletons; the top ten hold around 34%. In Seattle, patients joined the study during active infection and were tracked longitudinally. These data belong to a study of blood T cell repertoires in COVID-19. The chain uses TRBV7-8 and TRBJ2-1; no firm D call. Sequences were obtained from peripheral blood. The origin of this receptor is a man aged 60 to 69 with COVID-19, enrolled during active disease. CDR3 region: CASSPKTNEQFF. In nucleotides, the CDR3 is TGTGCCAGCAGCCCCAAGACTAATGAGCAGTTCTTC.